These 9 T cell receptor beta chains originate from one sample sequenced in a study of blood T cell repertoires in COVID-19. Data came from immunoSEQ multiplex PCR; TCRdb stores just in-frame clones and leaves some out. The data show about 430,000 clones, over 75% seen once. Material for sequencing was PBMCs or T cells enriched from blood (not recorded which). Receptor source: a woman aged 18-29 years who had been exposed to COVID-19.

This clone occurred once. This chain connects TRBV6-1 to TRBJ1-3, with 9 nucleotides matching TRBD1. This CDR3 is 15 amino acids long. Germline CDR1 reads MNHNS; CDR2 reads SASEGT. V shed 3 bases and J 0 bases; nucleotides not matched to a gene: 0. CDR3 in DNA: TGTGCCAGCAGTGAGACAGGGGGCTCTGGAAACACCATATATTTT. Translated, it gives CASSETGGSGNTIYF.

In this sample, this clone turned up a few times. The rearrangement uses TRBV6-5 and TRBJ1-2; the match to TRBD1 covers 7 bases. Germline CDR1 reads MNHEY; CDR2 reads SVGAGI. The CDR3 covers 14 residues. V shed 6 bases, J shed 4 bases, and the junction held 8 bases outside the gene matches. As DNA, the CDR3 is TGTGCCAGCAGCCGGGACAGCTTACCCTATGGCTACACCTTC. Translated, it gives CASSRDSLPYGYTF.

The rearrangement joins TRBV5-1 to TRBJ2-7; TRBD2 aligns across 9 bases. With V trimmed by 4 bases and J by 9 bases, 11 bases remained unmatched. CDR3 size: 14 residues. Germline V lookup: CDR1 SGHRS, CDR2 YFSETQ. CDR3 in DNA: TGCGCCAGCAGCACCGCTAGCGGGGAAGCGGGGCAGTACTTC. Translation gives CASSTASGEAGQYF.

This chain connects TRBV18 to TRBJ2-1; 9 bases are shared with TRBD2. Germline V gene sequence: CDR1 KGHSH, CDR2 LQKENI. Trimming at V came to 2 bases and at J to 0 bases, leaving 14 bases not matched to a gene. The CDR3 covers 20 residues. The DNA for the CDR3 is TGTGCCAGCTCACCAAGGAGGGCTAGCGGGACCGGGAGCTCCTACAATGAGCAGTTCTTC. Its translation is CASSPRRASGTGSSYNEQFF.

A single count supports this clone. The CDR3: CASSQPDRGIEAFF. CDR3 in DNA: TGTGCCAGCAGCCAACCGGACAGGGGGATTGAAGCTTTCTTT. The chain joins TRBV3-1 (or the pseudogene TRBV3-2) to TRBJ1-1; TRBD1 aligns across 10 bases. Germline trimming cut 2 bases from V and 7 bases from J; bases unmatched to any gene: 4. CDR1 and CDR2 from the germline V gene are LGHDT and YNNKEL (reference sequence). The CDR3 is 14 residues long.

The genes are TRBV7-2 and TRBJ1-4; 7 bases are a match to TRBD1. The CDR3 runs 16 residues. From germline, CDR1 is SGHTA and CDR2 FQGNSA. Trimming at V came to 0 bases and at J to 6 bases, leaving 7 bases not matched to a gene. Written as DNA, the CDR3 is TGTGCCAGCAGCTTAGCACCGGGACAGCCTTATGAAAAACTGTTTTTT. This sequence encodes CASSLAPGQPYEKLFF.

CDR3 sequence reads: CASALGGSGGLSYGYTF. The CDR3 DNA reads TGTGCCAGCGCCTTAGGGGGTTCAGGGGGCCTTAGCTATGGCTACACCTTC. The V gene is TRBV28, the J gene TRBJ1-2; 8 bases agree with TRBD1. The CDR3 is made up of 17 amino acids. V was clipped by 8 bases and J by 4 bases; unmatched bases: 18. From germline, CDR1 is MDHEN and CDR2 SYDVKM.

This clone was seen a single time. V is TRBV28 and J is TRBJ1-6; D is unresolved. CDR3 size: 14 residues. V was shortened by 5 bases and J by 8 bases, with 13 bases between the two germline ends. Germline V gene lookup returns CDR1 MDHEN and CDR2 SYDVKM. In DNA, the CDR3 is TGTGCCAGCAGTCCATCGGGAGGTTATTCACCCCTCCACTTT. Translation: CASSPSGGYSPLHF. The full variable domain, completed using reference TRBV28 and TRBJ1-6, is DVKVTQSSRYLVKRTGEKVFLECVQDMDHENMFWYRQDPGLGLRLIYFSYDVKMKEKGDIPEGYSVSREKKERFSLILESASTNQTSMYLCASSPSGGYSPLHFGNGTRLTVT.

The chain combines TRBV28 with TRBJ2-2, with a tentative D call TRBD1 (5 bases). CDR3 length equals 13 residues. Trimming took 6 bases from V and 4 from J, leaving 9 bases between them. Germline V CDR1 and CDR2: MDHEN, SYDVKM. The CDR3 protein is CASRFDSTGELFF. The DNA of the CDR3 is TGTGCCAGCAGATTCGACAGCACCGGGGAGCTGTTTTTT.